The source of this T cell receptor (beta chain) is a study of blood T cell repertoires in COVID-19 (dated by TCRdb to the early 2020s). In terms of the full investigation: Collaborator samples came from the United States, Italy and Spain and covered acute and convalescent phases of COVID-19. Where available, HLA class I and class II types were taken from metadata supplied by the sample provider and were not determined by assay-based typing. A freely available public database, intended as a resource for researchers studying the immune response to SARS-CoV-2, is where the repertoires were released. The samples were drawn from the first 160 participants of the ongoing ImmuneRACE study and from 1,200 or so subjects provided by 6 global collaborators. The material from the prospective study consisted of cDNA or gDNA derived from T cells, B-cell-depleted T cells, or PBMCs. Subjects who had been exposed to COVID-19, were actively infected with it, or had recovered from it provided the deeply sampled blood TCRbeta repertoires that made up the dataset. The sample metadata nearly always contained a de-identified subject ID, COVID-19 status, age in years and sex. What the study reported, not specific to this receptor: The quantity of clinical and demographic metadata differed by source and by participant and was supplied without curation.

The table lists this clone with a count of one. Its antigen is still unknown. Within one base of it there is no much larger clone, and no base qualities were kept. The immunoSEQ Assay, a bias-controlled multiplex PCR, was used to amplify TCRbeta CDR3 regions from genomic DNA. The authors' pipeline ran thus. Within the assay, amplification of reference gene primers was used to estimate how many nucleated cells each sample contained. To quantify the absolute abundance of each unique TCRbeta CDR3 rearrangement, sequence reads were collapsed and filtered. Productive Simpson clonality was computed per sample as the square root of Simpson's diversity index over productive rearrangements. This is the immuneACCESS table as TCRdb keeps it, with only in-frame sequences that have V and J called. A part of the clones is gone; compared with another copy, unresolved V genes explain less than half, and the rest is unexplained. Clone size and V and J calls were adopted from that table, with D and trimming inferred from the DNA. In this sample the table shows 60,000 or so clones, 70% to 90% of which occur a single time. Just under 8.5% of the sample rests with the top ten.

For CDR1 and CDR2, the germline V gene lists SNHLY and FYNNEI. From its cysteine to its phenylalanine, the CDR3 spans 12 amino acids. The read is trimmed to its CDR3 DNA, 36 bases read in frame from base 1. Each collaborating institution followed its own protocols to collect whole blood in K2EDTA tubes. For TCRbeta analysis, collaborators shipped samples in one of three forms: frozen whole blood, isolated PBMCs, or DNA extracted from either of those sample types. The sequence came from a human donor with active COVID-19. The donor label of this sample is uncertain. Sample: peripheral blood. The sequence is built from TRBV2 and TRBJ2-5; TRBD1 might be the D gene, on 7 matching bases. The CDR3 here reads CAQGEVGETQYF. The nucleotide sequence is given as TGTGCGCAGGGGGAGGTGGGAGAGACCCAGTACTTC.